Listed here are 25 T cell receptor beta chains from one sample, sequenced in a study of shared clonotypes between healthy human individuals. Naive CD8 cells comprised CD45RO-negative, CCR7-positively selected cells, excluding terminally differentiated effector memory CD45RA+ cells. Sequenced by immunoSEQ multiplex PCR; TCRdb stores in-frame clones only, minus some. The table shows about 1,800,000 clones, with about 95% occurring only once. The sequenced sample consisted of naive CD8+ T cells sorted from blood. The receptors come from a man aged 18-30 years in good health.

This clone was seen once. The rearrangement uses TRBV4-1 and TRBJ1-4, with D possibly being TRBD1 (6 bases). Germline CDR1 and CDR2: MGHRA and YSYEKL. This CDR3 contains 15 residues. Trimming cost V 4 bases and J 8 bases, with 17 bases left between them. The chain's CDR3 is CASSPYQGLGEKLFF. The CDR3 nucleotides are TGCGCCAGCAGCCCCTACCAGGGGTTAGGGGAAAAACTGTTTTTT.

The CDR3 spells CARLRGPLTYF. The CDR3, as DNA: TGTGCCCGTTTAAGGGGGCCCCTAACGTACTTC. This chain links TRBV19 with TRBJ2-5; 7 bases are shared with TRBD1. CDR3 size: 11 residues. V trimming: 11 bases; J trimming: 13 bases; junction bases outside the gene matches: 13. Per germline, CDR1 LNHDA and CDR2 SQIVND (reference sequence).

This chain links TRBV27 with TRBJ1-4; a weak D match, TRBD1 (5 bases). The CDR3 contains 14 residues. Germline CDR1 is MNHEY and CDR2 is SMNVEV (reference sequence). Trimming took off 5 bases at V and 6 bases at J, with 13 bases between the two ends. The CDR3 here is CASSHRQTYEKLFF. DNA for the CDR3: TGTGCCAGCAGTCATCGACAGACCTATGAAAAACTGTTTTTT.

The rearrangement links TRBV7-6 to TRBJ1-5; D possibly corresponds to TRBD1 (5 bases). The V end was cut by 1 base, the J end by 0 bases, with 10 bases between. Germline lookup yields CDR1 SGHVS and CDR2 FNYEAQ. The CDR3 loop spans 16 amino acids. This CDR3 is CASSLVRVYSNQPQHF. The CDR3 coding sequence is TGTGCCAGCAGCTTAGTCAGGGTGTATAGCAATCAGCCCCAGCATTTT.

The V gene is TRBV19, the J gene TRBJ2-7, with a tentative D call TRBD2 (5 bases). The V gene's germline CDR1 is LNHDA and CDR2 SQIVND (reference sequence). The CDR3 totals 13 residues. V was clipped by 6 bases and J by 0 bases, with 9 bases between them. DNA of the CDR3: TGTGCCAGTAGGGGCGGGTACTCCTACGAGCAGTACTTC. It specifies CASRGGYSYEQYF.

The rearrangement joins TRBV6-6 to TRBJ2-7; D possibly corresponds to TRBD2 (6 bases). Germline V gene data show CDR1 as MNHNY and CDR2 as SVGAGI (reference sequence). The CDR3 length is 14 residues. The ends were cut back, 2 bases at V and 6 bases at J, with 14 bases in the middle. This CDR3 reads CASSYMEGSSEQYF. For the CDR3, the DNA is TGTGCCAGCAGTTACATGGAGGGTAGTAGCGAGCAGTACTTC.

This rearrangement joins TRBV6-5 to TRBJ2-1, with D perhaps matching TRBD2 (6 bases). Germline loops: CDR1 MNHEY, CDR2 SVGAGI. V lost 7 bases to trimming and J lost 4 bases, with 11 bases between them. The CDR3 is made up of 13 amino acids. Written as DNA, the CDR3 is TGTGCCAGCAATTCGGGACTTTACAATGAGCAGTTCTTC. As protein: CASNSGLYNEQFF.

CDR3 in amino acids: CAISEGGRKTEAFF. The CDR3 DNA sequence: TGTGCCATCAGTGAGGGGGGGAGGAAAACTGAAGCTTTCTTT. The rearrangement links TRBV10-3 to TRBJ1-1; D perhaps matches TRBD1 (5 bases). The CDR3 length is 14 residues. Between the trimmed V and J ends, which lost 2 bases and 5 bases, there was a span of 12 bases. Germline V gives CDR1 ENHRY, CDR2 SYGVKD.

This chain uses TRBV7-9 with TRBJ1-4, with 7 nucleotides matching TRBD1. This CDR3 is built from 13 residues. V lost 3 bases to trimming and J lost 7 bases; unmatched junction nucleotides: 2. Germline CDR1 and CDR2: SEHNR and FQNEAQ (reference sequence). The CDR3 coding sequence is TGTGCCAGCAGCTTCGACAGGGTTGAAAAACTGTTTTTT. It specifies CASSFDRVEKLFF. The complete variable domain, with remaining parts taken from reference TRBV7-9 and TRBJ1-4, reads DTGVSQNPRHKITKRGQNVTFRCDPISEHNRLYWYRQTLGQGPEFLTYFQNEAQLEKSRLLSDRFSAERPKGSFSTLEIQRTEQGDSAMYLCASSFDRVEKLFFGSGTQLSVL.

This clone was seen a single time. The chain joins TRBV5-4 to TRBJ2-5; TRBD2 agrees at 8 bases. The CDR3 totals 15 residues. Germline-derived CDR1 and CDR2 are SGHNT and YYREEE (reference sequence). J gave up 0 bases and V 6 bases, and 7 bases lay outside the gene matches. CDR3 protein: CASTFGGGNQETQYF. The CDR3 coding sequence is TGTGCCAGCACCTTTGGCGGGGGGAACCAAGAGACCCAGTACTTC.

This CDR3 is CASSSSQGLLGGYTF. CDR3 nucleotides: TGTGCCAGCAGTTCTTCACAGGGTCTGTTGGGTGGCTACACCTTC. The rearrangement uses TRBV28 and TRBJ1-2; D is perhaps TRBD1 (6 bases). V lost 4 bases and J 7 bases, leaving 19 bases between the germline ends. The CDR3 covers 15 residues. In germline, CDR1 is MDHEN, CDR2 SYDVKM.

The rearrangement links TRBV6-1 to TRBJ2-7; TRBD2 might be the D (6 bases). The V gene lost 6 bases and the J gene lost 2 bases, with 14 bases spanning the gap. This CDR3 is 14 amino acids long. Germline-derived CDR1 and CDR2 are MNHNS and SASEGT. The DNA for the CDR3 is TGTGCCAGCAGGGATCTGGCGGGGCCCTACGAGCAGTACTTC. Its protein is CASRDLAGPYEQYF.

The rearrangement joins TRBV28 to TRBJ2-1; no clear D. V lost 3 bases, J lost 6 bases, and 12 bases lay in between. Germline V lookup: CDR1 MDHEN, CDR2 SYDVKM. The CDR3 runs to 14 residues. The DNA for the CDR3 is TGTGCCAGCAGTTTGCCCTCTGCCGGCAATGAGCAGTTCTTC. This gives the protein CASSLPSAGNEQFF. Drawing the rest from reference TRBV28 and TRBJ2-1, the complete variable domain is DVKVTQSSRYLVKRTGEKVFLECVQDMDHENMFWYRQDPGLGLRLIYFSYDVKMKEKGDIPEGYSVSREKKERFSLILESASTNQTSMYLCASSLPSAGNEQFFGPGTRLTVL.

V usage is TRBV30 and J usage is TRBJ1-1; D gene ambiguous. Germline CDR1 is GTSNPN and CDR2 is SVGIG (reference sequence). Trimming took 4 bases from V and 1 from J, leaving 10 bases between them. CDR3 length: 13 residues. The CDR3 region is CAWKAVGNTEAFF. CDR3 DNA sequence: TGTGCCTGGAAGGCAGTCGGGAACACTGAAGCTTTCTTT. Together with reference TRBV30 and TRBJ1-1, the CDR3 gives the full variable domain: SQTIHQWPATLVQPVGSPLSLECTVEGTSNPNLYWYRQAAGRGLQLLFYSVGIGQISSEVPQNLSASRPQDRQFILSSKKLLLSDSGFYLCAWKAVGNTEAFFGQGTRLTVV.

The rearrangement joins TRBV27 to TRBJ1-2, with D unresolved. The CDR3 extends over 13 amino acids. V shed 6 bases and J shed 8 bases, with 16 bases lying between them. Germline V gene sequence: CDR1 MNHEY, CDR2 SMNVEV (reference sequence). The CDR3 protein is CASSTAGFSGYTF. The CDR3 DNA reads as TGTGCCAGCAGCACGGCGGGGTTCTCAGGCTACACCTTC.

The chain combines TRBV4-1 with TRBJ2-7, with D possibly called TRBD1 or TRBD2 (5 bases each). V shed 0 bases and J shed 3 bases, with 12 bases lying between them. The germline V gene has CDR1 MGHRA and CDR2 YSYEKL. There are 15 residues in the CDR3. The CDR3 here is CASSQDMRGDYEQYF. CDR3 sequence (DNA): TGCGCCAGCAGCCAAGATATGAGAGGGGACTACGAGCAGTACTTC.

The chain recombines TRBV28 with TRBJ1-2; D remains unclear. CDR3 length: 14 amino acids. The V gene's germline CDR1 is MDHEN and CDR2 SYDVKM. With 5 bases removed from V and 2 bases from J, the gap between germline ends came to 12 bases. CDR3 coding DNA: TGTGCCAGCAGTCCCGCCCAGGCAAACTATGGCTACACCTTC. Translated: CASSPAQANYGYTF.

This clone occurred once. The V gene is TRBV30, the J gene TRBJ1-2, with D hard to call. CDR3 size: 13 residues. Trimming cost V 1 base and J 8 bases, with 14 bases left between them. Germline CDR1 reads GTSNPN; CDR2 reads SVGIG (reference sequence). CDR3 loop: CAWSESGIHGYTF. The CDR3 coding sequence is TGTGCCTGGAGTGAATCGGGGATTCACGGCTACACCTTC.

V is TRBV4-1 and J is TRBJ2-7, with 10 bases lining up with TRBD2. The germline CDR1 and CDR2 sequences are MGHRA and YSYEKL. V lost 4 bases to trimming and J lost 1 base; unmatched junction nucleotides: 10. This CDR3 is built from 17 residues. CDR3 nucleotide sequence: TGCGCCAGCAGCCTCCATGGAGTGACTAGCGGGTCCTACGAGCAGTACTTC. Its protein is CASSLHGVTSGSYEQYF.

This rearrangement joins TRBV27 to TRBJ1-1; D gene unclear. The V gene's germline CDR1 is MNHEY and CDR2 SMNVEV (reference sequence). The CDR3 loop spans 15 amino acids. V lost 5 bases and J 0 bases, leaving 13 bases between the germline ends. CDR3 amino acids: CASSPRGALNTEAFF. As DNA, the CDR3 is TGTGCCAGCAGTCCCCGGGGAGCACTGAACACTGAAGCTTTCTTT.

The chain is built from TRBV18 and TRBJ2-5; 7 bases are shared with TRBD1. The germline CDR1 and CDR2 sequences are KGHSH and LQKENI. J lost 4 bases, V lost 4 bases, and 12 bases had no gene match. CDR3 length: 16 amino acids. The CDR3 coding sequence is TGTGCCAGCTCACTCCGACAGGGAAGTTACGGAGAGACCCAGTACTTC. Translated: CASSLRQGSYGETQYF.

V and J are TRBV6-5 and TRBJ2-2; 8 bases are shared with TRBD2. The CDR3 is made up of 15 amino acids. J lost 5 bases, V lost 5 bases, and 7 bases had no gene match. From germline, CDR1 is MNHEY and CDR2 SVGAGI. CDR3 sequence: CASSPVSSGTGELFF. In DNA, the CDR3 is TGTGCCAGCAGTCCCGTTTCTAGCGGGACCGGGGAGCTGTTTTTT.

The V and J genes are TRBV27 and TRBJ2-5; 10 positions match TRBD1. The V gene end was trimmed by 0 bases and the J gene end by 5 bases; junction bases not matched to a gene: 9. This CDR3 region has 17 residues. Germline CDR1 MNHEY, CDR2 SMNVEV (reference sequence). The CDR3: CASSLSPWTGGTETQYF. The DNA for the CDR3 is TGTGCCAGCAGTTTATCCCCCTGGACAGGGGGTACGGAGACCCAGTACTTC.

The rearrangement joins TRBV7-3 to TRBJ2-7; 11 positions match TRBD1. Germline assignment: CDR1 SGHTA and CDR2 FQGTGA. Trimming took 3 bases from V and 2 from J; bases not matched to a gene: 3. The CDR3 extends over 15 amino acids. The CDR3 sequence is CASSFGQGATYEQYF. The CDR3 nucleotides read TGTGCCAGCAGCTTCGGACAGGGGGCTACCTACGAGCAGTACTTC.

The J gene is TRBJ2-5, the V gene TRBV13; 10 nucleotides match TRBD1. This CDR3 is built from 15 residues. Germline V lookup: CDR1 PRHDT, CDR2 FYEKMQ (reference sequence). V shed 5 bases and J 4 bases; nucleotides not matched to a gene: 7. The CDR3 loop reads CASSLDRGIRETQYF. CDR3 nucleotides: TGTGCCAGCAGCCTGGACAGGGGGATTCGAGAGACCCAGTACTTC.